This entry concerns a single T cell receptor (beta chain). Antigen specificity is unknown. This sample was taken from a study of T cell responses to AZD1222 COVID-19 vaccine. Findings and caveats of the study: Spike regions recognized by vaccine-associated CD4 TCRs spanned the protein, led by 160-218 and 743-854.

Looked up from germline, CDR1 is LGHNA and CDR2 is YSLEER. The length of the CDR3 is 15 residues. The V end lost 0 bases, the J end lost 0 bases, and 8 bases lay between the germline ends. Sequencing was performed with immunoSEQ multiplex PCR; in TCRdb, only in-frame clones are kept and a portion is missing. This table has tens of thousands of clones, roughly 90% appearing once. The clonotype was recovered from an adult who received the AZD1222 COVID-19 vaccine. The material sequenced was peripheral blood, taken 28 days after the second AZD1222 dose. The chain is built from TRBV4-3 and TRBJ1-1; the D is unclear. CDR3 region: CASSQDNFLNTEAFF. CDR3 bases: TGCGCCAGCAGCCAAGATAATTTTTTGAACACTGAAGCTTTCTTT.